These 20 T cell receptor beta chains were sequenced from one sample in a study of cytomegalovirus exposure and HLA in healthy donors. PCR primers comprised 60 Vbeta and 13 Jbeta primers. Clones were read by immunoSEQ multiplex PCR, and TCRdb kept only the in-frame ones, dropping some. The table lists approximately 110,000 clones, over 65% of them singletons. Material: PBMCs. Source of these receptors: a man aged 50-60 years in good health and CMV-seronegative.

As DNA, the CDR3 is TGTGCCAGCAGCCAAGATATCCAGGGGATGTCCTCGAATGGCTACACCTTC. It codes for CASSQDIQGMSSNGYTF. This rearrangement joins TRBV4-2 to TRBJ1-2, with a tentative D call TRBD1 (6 bases). CDR1 and CDR2 (germline): LGHNA, YNFKEQ. Deletions cut 0 bases from V and 6 bases from J, with 20 bases between. This CDR3 has 17 residues.

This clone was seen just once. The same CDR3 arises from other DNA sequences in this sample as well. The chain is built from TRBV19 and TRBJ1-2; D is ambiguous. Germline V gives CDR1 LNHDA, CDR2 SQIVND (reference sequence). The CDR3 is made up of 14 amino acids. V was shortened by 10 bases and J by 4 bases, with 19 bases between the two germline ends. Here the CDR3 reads CATQAPLDRYGYTF. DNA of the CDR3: TGTGCCACCCAGGCCCCACTGGATCGCTATGGCTACACCTTC.

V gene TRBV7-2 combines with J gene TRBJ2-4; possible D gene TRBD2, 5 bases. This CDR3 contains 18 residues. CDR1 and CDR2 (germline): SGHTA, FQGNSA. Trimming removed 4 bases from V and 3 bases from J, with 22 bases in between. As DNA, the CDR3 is TGTGCCAGCAGCTCCTACGGAGGCTTTGAGAGGGTCAAAAACATTCAGTACTTC. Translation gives CASSSYGGFERVKNIQYF.

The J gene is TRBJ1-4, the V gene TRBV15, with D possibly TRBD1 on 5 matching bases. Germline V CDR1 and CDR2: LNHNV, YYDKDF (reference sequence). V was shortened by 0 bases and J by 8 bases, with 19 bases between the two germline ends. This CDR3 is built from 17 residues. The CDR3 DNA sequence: TGTGCCACCAGCAGAGATCGAACAGGCCCCCGGTACGAAAAACTGTTTTTT. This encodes CATSRDRTGPRYEKLFF. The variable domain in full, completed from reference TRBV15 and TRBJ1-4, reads DAMVIQNPRYQVTQFGKPVTLSCSQTLNHNVMYWYQQKSSQAPKLLFHYYDKDFNNEADTPDNFQSRRPNTSFCFLDIRSPGLGDTAMYLCATSRDRTGPRYEKLFFGSGTQLSVL.

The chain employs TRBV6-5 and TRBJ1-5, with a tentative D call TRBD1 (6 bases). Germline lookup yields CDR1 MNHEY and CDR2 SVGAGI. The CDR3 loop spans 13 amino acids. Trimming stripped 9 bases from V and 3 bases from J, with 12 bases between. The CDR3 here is CASTRGPNQPQHF. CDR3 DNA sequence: TGTGCCAGTACCAGGGGCCCCAATCAGCCCCAGCATTTT.

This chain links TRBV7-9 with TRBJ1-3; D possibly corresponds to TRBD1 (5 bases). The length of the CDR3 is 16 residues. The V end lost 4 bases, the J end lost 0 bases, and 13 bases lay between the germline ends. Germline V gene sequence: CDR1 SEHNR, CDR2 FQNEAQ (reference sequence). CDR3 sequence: CASSSRQKDSGNTIYF. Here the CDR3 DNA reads TGTGCCAGCAGCTCTAGACAGAAAGACTCTGGAAACACCATATATTTT.

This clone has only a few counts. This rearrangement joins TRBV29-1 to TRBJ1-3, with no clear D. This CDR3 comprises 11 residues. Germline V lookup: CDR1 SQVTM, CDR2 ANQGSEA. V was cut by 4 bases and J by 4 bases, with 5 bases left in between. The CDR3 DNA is TGCAGCGTTGTGGAGGGAAACACCATATATTTT. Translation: CSVVEGNTIYF.

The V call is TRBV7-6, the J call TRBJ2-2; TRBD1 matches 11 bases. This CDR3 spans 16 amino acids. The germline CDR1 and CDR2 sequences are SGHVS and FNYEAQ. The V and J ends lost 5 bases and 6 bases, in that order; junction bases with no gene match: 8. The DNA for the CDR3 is TGTGCCAGCAGCCCAGGGGACAGGGGGTATTCCGGGGAGCTGTTTTTT. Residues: CASSPGDRGYSGELFF.

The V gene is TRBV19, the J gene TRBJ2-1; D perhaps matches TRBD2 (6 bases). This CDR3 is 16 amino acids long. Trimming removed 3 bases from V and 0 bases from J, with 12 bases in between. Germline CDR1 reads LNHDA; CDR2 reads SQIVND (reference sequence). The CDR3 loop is CASSISGLSSYNEQFF. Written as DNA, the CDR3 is TGTGCCAGTAGTATCAGCGGGTTGAGCTCCTACAATGAGCAGTTCTTC. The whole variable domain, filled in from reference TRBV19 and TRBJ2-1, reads DGGITQSPKYLFRKEGQNVTLSCEQNLNHDAMYWYRQDPGQGLRLIYYSQIVNDFQKGDIAEGYSVSREKKESFPLTVTSAQKNPTAFYLCASSISGLSSYNEQFFGPGTRLTVL.

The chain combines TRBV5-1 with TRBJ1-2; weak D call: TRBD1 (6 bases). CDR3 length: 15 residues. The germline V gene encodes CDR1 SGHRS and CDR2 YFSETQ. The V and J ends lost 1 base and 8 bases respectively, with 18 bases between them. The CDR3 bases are TGCGCCAGCAGCTTGAGCGGTACAGGGAGGGGAGGCTACACCTTC. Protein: CASSLSGTGRGGYTF. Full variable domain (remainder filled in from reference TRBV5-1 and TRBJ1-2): KAGVTQTPRYLIKTRGQQVTLSCSPISGHRSVSWYQQTPGQGLQFLFEYFSETQRNKGNFPGRFSGRQFSNSRSEMNVSTLELGDSALYLCASSLSGTGRGGYTFGSGTRLTVV.

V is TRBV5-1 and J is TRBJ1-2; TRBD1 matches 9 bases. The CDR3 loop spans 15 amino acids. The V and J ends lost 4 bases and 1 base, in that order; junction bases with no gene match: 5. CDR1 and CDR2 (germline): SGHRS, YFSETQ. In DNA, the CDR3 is TGCGCCAGCAGCACCCGGACAGGGGATAACTATGGCTACACCTTC. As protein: CASSTRTGDNYGYTF.

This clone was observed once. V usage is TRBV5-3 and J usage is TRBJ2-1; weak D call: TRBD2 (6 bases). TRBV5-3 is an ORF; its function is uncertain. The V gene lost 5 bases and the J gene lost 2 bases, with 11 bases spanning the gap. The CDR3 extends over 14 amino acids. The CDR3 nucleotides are TGTGCCAGAAGATGGGGGGTGGCCTACAATGAGCAGTTCTTC. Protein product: CARRWGVAYNEQFF.

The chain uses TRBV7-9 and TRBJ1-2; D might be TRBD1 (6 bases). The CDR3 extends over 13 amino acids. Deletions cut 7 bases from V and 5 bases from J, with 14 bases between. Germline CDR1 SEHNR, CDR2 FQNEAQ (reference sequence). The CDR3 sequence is CASKTGGDYGYTF. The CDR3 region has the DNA TGTGCCAGCAAGACAGGAGGCGATTATGGCTACACCTTC.

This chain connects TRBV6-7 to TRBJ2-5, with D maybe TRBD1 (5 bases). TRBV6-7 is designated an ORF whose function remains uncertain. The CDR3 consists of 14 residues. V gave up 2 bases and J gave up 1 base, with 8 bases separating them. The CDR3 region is CASSYKGIQETQYF. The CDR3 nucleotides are TGTGCCAGCAGTTACAAGGGGATCCAAGAGACCCAGTACTTC.

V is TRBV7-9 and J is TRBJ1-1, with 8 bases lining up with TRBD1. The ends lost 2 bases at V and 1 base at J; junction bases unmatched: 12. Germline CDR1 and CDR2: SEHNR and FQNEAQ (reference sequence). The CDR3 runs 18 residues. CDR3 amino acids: CASSLFLGTGDTNTEAFF. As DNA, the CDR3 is TGTGCCAGCAGCTTATTTCTAGGGACAGGTGATACGAACACTGAAGCTTTCTTT.

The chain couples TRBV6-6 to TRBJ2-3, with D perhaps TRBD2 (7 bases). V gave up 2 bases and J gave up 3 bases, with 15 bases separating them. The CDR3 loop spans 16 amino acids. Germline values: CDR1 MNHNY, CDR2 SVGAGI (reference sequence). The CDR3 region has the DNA TGTGCCAGCAGTTACCGGAAGGGGAGGGGGACAGATACGCAGTATTTT. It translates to CASSYRKGRGTDTQYF.

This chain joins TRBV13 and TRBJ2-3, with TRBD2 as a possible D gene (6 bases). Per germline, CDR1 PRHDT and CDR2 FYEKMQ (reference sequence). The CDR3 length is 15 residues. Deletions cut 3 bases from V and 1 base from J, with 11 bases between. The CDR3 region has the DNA TGTGCCAGCAGCTTTTGGGGGGAAGGCACAGATACGCAGTATTTT. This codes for CASSFWGEGTDTQYF.

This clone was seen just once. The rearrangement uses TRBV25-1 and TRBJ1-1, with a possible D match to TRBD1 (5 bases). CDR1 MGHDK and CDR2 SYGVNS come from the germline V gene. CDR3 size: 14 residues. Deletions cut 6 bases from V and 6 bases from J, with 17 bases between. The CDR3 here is CASSRSQGNSEAFF. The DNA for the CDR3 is TGTGCCAGCAGCCGGTCGCAGGGCAACTCTGAAGCTTTCTTT.

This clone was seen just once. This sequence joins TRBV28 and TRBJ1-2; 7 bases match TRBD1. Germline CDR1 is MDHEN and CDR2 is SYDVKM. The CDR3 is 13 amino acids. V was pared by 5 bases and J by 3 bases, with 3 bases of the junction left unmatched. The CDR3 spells CASSPGGDYGYTF. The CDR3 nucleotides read TGTGCCAGCAGTCCAGGGGGAGACTATGGCTACACCTTC.

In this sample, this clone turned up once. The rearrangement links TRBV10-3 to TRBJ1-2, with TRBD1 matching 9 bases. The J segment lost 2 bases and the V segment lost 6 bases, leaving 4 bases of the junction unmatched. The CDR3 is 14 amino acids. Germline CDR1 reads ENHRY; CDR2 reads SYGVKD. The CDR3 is CAISLTGGNYGYTF. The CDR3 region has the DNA TGTGCCATCAGCCTGACAGGGGGGAACTATGGCTACACCTTC.